Shown below are 24 T cell receptor beta chains from a single sample sequenced in a study of shared clonotypes between healthy human individuals. Generated by immunoSEQ multiplex PCR, the TCRdb table keeps only in-frame clones and is missing some. The table lists 2 million to 3 million clones, 93% of them singletons. The sample consisted of naive CD4+ T cells from PBMCs. Subset defined: CD45RA+ positively selected. These receptors were taken from a man aged 18 to 30 in good health. Some clones in this sample may be carry-over from other donors' samples.

The J gene is TRBJ2-2, the V gene TRBV28, with 9 bases that match TRBD1. The CDR3 is made up of 15 amino acids. The trim removed 4 bases at V and 1 base at J, leaving 1 base unmatched. CDR1 and CDR2 (germline): MDHEN, SYDVKM. The CDR3 nucleotides are TGTGCCAGCAGTTCGGGACAGGGGAACACCGGGGAGCTGTTTTTT. This translates into CASSSGQGNTGELFF. Filled out from reference TRBV28 and TRBJ2-2, the complete variable domain reads DVKVTQSSRYLVKRTGEKVFLECVQDMDHENMFWYRQDPGLGLRLIYFSYDVKMKEKGDIPEGYSVSREKKERFSLILESASTNQTSMYLCASSSGQGNTGELFFGEGSRLTVL.

The V call is TRBV29-1, the J call TRBJ1-2; TRBD1 matches 11 bases. Germline-derived CDR1 and CDR2 are SQVTM and ANQGSEA. J gave up 8 bases and V 7 bases, and 6 bases lay outside the gene matches. This CDR3 has 12 residues. The CDR3 DNA sequence: TGCAGCGCTGGGACAGGGGGTGGGGGCTACACCTTC. This gives the protein CSAGTGGGGYTF.

As to this clone: Other DNA sequences in the same sample also yield this CDR3. The chain uses TRBV7-3 and TRBJ1-3; D remains ambiguous. Germline CDR1 and CDR2: SGHTA and FQGTGA. This CDR3 has 14 residues. The V end lost 0 bases, the J end lost 5 bases, and 8 bases lay between the germline ends. As DNA, the CDR3 is TGTGCCAGCAGCTTAACGGGCGGGAGAAACACCATATATTTT. This gives the protein CASSLTGGRNTIYF.

The V call is TRBV5-4, the J call TRBJ2-1, with D possibly TRBD1 on 8 matching bases. The ends were cut back, 4 bases at V and 7 bases at J, with 12 bases in the middle. The length of the CDR3 is 13 residues. Germline V CDR1 and CDR2: SGHNT, YYREEE (reference sequence). CDR3 DNA sequence: TGTGCCAGCAGCCCACAGGGGGGGAATGAGCAGTTCTTC. Its translation is CASSPQGGNEQFF.

The CDR3 DNA reads TGTGCCAGCAGCTTAGGGGGGGGAGCGGGCACAGATACGCAGTATTTT. Translation: CASSLGGGAGTDTQYF. V is TRBV7-2 and J is TRBJ2-3, with TRBD2 matching 7 bases. The ends lost 1 base at V and 1 base at J; junction bases unmatched: 5. The CDR3 runs to 16 residues. In germline, CDR1 is SGHTA, CDR2 FQGNSA.

J is TRBJ2-1 and V is TRBV18; 12 positions match TRBD1. Germline V CDR1 and CDR2: KGHSH, LQKENI. The CDR3 covers 17 residues. After removal of 3 bases from V and 7 bases from J, the junction contained 10 bases not matched to a gene. The CDR3 spells CASSPMTPGQGANEQFF. For the CDR3, the DNA is TGTGCCAGCTCACCGATGACGCCGGGACAGGGGGCGAATGAGCAGTTCTTC.

The V gene is TRBV6-5, the J gene TRBJ2-2; 10 bases fit TRBD2. CDR3 length: 15 amino acids. V was pared by 6 bases and J by 5 bases, with 6 bases of the junction left unmatched. The germline CDR1 and CDR2 sequences are MNHEY and SVGAGI. The CDR3 DNA reads as TGTGCCAGCAGGCCAGCGGGAGGGGGAACCGGGGAGCTGTTTTTT. It translates to CASRPAGGGTGELFF.

A remark on this clone: Distinct nucleotide sequences in the sample also encode this CDR3. This chain joins TRBV9 and TRBJ2-3; 11 bases are shared with TRBD1. The CDR3 length is 14 residues. Germline V gene lookup returns CDR1 SGDLS and CDR2 YYNGEE. After removal of 4 bases from V and 3 bases from J, the junction contained 1 base not matched to a gene. The CDR3 DNA reads as TGTGCCAGCAGCCGGGACAGGGGGACAGATACGCAGTATTTT. It specifies CASSRDRGTDTQYF.

With regard to this clone: Other nucleotide sequences from this sample produce the same CDR3. The gene calls are TRBV30 and TRBJ2-7; no reliable D call. This CDR3 is built from 11 residues. Per germline, CDR1 GTSNPN and CDR2 SVGIG (reference sequence). Trimming stripped 3 bases from V and 2 bases from J, with 5 bases between. The CDR3 region is CAWSAPYEQYF. CDR3 nucleotides: TGTGCCTGGAGCGCTCCCTACGAGCAGTACTTC. Full variable domain (missing parts from reference TRBV30 and TRBJ2-7): SQTIHQWPATLVQPVGSPLSLECTVEGTSNPNLYWYRQAAGRGLQLLFYSVGIGQISSEVPQNLSASRPQDRQFILSSKKLLLSDSGFYLCAWSAPYEQYFGPGTRLTVT.

This clone was counted a few times. The gene calls are TRBV5-1 and TRBJ2-4; D is unclear. V was trimmed by 0 bases and J by 4 bases, leaving 11 bases between them. Germline V lookup: CDR1 SGHRS, CDR2 YFSETQ. The CDR3 contains 15 residues. CDR3 loop: CASSLEDLPKNIQYF. CDR3 DNA sequence: TGCGCCAGCAGCTTGGAGGACCTTCCAAAAAACATTCAGTACTTC. Variable domain in full (rest from reference TRBV5-1 and TRBJ2-4): KAGVTQTPRYLIKTRGQQVTLSCSPISGHRSVSWYQQTPGQGLQFLFEYFSETQRNKGNFPGRFSGRQFSNSRSEMNVSTLELGDSALYLCASSLEDLPKNIQYFGAGTRLSVL.

CDR3 sequence reads: CASTQGREPWYNEQFF. In nucleotides, the CDR3 is TGTGCCAGTACCCAGGGGCGGGAGCCCTGGTACAATGAGCAGTTCTTC. The genes are TRBV19 and TRBJ2-1; D may be TRBD2 (7 bases). This CDR3 has 16 residues. Germline values: CDR1 LNHDA, CDR2 SQIVND (reference sequence). Trimming cost V 7 bases and J 4 bases, with 20 bases left between them.

For this clone: Other DNA sequences within the sample encode an identical CDR3. The chain links TRBV6-1 to TRBJ2-3, with D uncertain. The CDR3 covers 12 residues. The germline CDR1 and CDR2 sequences are MNHNS and SASEGT. V was shortened by 6 bases and J by 3 bases, with 7 bases between the two germline ends. CDR3 region: CASSLSTDTQYF. The CDR3, as DNA: TGTGCCAGCAGCCTCTCGACAGATACGCAGTATTTT.

V is TRBV7-9 and J is TRBJ1-5; D is uncertain. From germline, CDR1 is SEHNR and CDR2 FQNEAQ (reference sequence). V lost 3 bases and J lost 7, with 7 bases in between. The CDR3 sequence is 12 residues long. As DNA, the CDR3 is TGTGCCAGCAGCTTTTTCGGGCAGCCCCAGCATTTT. Residues: CASSFFGQPQHF.

Here the CDR3 reads CASSPASRGLDYGYTF. The CDR3 DNA sequence: TGTGCCAGCAGCCCCGCCTCTCGGGGTTTGGACTATGGCTACACCTTC. V gene TRBV5-4 combines with J gene TRBJ1-2; no clear D gene. This CDR3 comprises 16 residues. Trimming stripped 4 bases from V and 3 bases from J, with 19 bases between. The V gene's germline CDR1 is SGHNT and CDR2 YYREEE (reference sequence).

This clone was observed a few times. V is TRBV30 and J is TRBJ1-4; no firm D call. The V gene lost 8 bases and the J gene lost 6 bases, with 10 bases spanning the gap. Per germline, CDR1 GTSNPN and CDR2 SVGIG (reference sequence). This CDR3 has 11 residues. CDR3 nucleotide sequence: TGTGCCCTATCGGGGTATGAAAAACTGTTTTTT. It codes for CALSGYEKLFF.

The genes are TRBV27 and TRBJ1-3; 10 positions agree with TRBD1. The germline V gene has CDR1 MNHEY and CDR2 SMNVEV (reference sequence). The CDR3 is 19 residues long. V shed 5 bases and J 0 bases; nucleotides not matched to a gene: 13. CDR3 amino acids: CASSARGTGVKSSGNTIYF. CDR3 coding DNA: TGTGCCAGCAGTGCCCGGGGGACAGGGGTAAAAAGCTCTGGAAACACCATATATTTT.

DNA for the CDR3: TGTGCCGGGGCGGCTAGCCTCGACAGGGCGGACACCATATATTTT. Its translation is CAGAASLDRADTIYF. The V gene is TRBV10-3, the J gene TRBJ1-3, with 7 bases lining up with TRBD1. V was clipped by 11 bases and J by 8 bases; unmatched bases: 18. Germline V gives CDR1 ENHRY, CDR2 SYGVKD. This CDR3 is 15 amino acids long.

The chain employs TRBV5-1 and TRBJ2-3; D remains ambiguous. The CDR3 spans 13 residues. Trimming removed 2 bases at V and 5 bases at J, with 9 bases between. CDR1 and CDR2 from the germline V gene are SGHRS and YFSETQ. This chain's CDR3 is CASSFGDGDTQYF. CDR3 bases: TGCGCCAGCAGCTTCGGTGACGGAGATACGCAGTATTTT.

J is TRBJ1-2 and V is TRBV19; maybe TRBD1 (6 bases). There are 13 residues in the CDR3. V was shortened by 4 bases and J by 7 bases, with 13 bases between the two germline ends. Germline V CDR1 and CDR2: LNHDA, SQIVND (reference sequence). The CDR3: CASSTQGFPGYTF. For the CDR3, the DNA is TGTGCCAGTAGTACACAGGGTTTCCCTGGCTACACCTTC.

This clone was picked up one time. The chain links TRBV27 to TRBJ1-4; D is uncertain. Germline CDR1 reads MNHEY; CDR2 reads SMNVEV (reference sequence). The CDR3 contains 17 residues. V was clipped by 2 bases and J by 13 bases, with 26 bases between them. The CDR3 region is CASSLIGLYGEEGGLFF. CDR3 coding DNA: TGTGCCAGCAGTTTAATAGGCTTATATGGGGAGGAAGGAGGACTGTTTTTT.

The rearrangement joins TRBV18 to TRBJ1-5, with D perhaps matching TRBD1 (5 bases). Looked up from germline, CDR1 is KGHSH and CDR2 is LQKENI. The CDR3 loop spans 18 amino acids. V was trimmed by 3 bases and J by 1 base, leaving 19 bases between them. The CDR3 is CASSPGRGVYESNQPQHF. CDR3 DNA: TGTGCCAGCTCACCGGGACGGGGGGTATACGAGAGCAATCAGCCCCAGCATTTT.

This clone was observed a few times. The same CDR3 is also encoded by other DNA sequences in this sample. The genes are TRBV5-1 and TRBJ1-1, with 8 bases identical to TRBD1. Germline CDR1 is SGHRS and CDR2 is YFSETQ. V lost 4 bases and J lost 0; bases outside the gene matches: 2. The CDR3 totals 14 residues. The CDR3 here is CASSRDRMNTEAFF. In nucleotides, the CDR3 is TGCGCCAGCAGCCGGGACAGGATGAACACTGAAGCTTTCTTT.

The gene calls are TRBV28 and TRBJ2-3; 11 nucleotides match TRBD2. CDR1 and CDR2 from the germline V gene are MDHEN and SYDVKM. V lost 6 bases, J lost 2 bases, and 16 bases stayed unmatched. The CDR3 runs 19 residues. Written as DNA, the CDR3 is TGTGCCAGCAGGAGACTAGCGGGGACCATTTCACCACACACAGATACGCAGTATTTT. This encodes CASRRLAGTISPHTDTQYF. Variable domain in full (rest from reference TRBV28 and TRBJ2-3): DVKVTQSSRYLVKRTGEKVFLECVQDMDHENMFWYRQDPGLGLRLIYFSYDVKMKEKGDIPEGYSVSREKKERFSLILESASTNQTSMYLCASRRLAGTISPHTDTQYFGPGTRLTVL.

The V call is TRBV5-6, the J call TRBJ2-2; unclear D gene. CDR3 size: 16 residues. The V gene lost 0 bases and the J gene lost 5 bases, with 14 bases spanning the gap. CDR1 is SGHDT and CDR2 is YYEEEE in the germline V gene. CDR3 coding DNA: TGTGCCAGCAGCTTGGAACACCTGCCCGAAACCGGGGAGCTGTTTTTT. Its protein is CASSLEHLPETGELFF. The full variable domain, rest sourced from reference TRBV5-6 and TRBJ2-2, is DAGVTQSPTHLIKTRGQQVTLRCSPKSGHDTVSWYQQALGQGPQFIFQYYEEEERQRGNFPDRFSGHQFPNYSSELNVNALLLGDSALYLCASSLEHLPETGELFFGEGSRLTVL.